This T cell receptor (beta chain) derives from a study of TIL therapy for anti-PD-1-resistant metastatic lung cancer. Study-level background: Most patients had lung adenocarcinoma. Median tumor mutation burden was under 1.9 mutations per megabase. Study conclusions and caveats: TIL cultures after expansion showed higher clonality and lower diversity than baseline tumor (median roughly 6% vs 31%). Many TIL product clones were absent from baseline tumor, suggesting clonal contraction.

Trimming stripped 6 bases from V and 0 bases from J, with 15 bases between. Germline loops: CDR1 SNHLY, CDR2 FYNNEI. There are 17 residues in the CDR3. The libraries were made with immunoSEQ v3. Some clones are missing from TCRdb's copy, which holds only in-frame ones; the method was immunoSEQ multiplex PCR. The sample lists some 11,000 clones; 50% to 75% were seen once. Time point given: pre-treatment sample, taken before nivolumab and TIL therapy. Most excised metastases sampled were pleural nodules or supraclavicular lymph nodes. By proportion, this clone is medium-sized. Its antigen is not identified.

The chain has TRBV2 and TRBJ1-6; maybe TRBD1 (6 bases). This sample comprised tumor tissue, obtained at baseline. This clonotype was sampled from a person between 25 and 80 years old with non-small cell lung cancer. The CDR3: CASSPAGVFSYNSPLHF. DNA for the CDR3: TGTGCCAGCAGCCCCGCAGGGGTCTTCTCCTATAATTCACCCCTCCACTTT.